The rows below give T cell receptor beta chains drawn from one sample of a study of glioma-infiltrating T cells. One entry per CDR3 protein, called by TCRdb with MiXCR from the multiplex PCR reads. The sample lists tens of thousands of distinct CDR3 sequences, around 40% occurring once. Sequenced input: glioma tissue, nonneoplastic brain tissue, or PBMCs (not recorded which). The receptor set was obtained from a human donor with low-grade glioma or glioblastoma, undergoing nonglioma brain surgery, or in good health (not recorded which). The CDR3 runs from the conserved cysteine through the conserved F or W. The order of the fields is V gene, D gene, clone size, J gene, CDR3 protein, CDR3 DNA. A D gene is named only where the DNA matches it firmly. Clone size is shown for a subset of rows, as once, few, many or a class of expanded clone.

TRBV5-4,TRBD1,many,TRBJ1-1,CASSQGGIEAFF,TGTGCCAGCAGCCAGGGGGGGATTGAAGCTTTCTTT
TRBV6-1,TRBD2,many,TRBJ2-7,CASSRTAGTSGSYEQYF,TGTGCCAGCAGTCGTACAGCCGGGACTAGCGGATCCTACGAGCAGTACTTC
TRBV29-1,TRBD1,many,TRBJ2-2,CSGQGGTGELFF,TGCAGCGGACAGGGCGGCACCGGGGAGCTGTTTTTT
TRBV7-2,TRBD1,many,TRBJ2-7,CASSQNAEDRAYEQYF,TGTGCCAGCAGCCAAAACGCGGAGGACAGGGCCTACGAGCAGTACTTC
TRBV28,-,many,TRBJ1-5,CASSLLTGTFSNQPQHF,TGTGCCAGCAGTTTACTTACAGGGACCTTTAGCAATCAGCCCCAGCATTTT
TRBV6-6,-,-,TRBJ1-2,CASSYSGRTYGYTF,TGTGCTAGCAGTTACTCCGGGAGAACCTATGGCTACACCTTC
TRBV7-2,TRBD2,many,TRBJ2-5,CASSPVSGGVETQYF,TGTGCCAGCAGTCCAGTGAGCGGGGGCGTAGAGACCCAGTACTTC
TRBV7-8,-,-,TRBJ2-3,CASSLTVGGTDTQYF,TGTGCCAGCAGCTTAACGGTCGGGGGCACAGATACGCAGTATTTT
TRBV18,-,many,TRBJ1-1,CASSPQAGTMNTEAFF,TGTGCCAGCTCACCACAGGCCGGGACAATGAACACTGAAGCTTTCTTT
TRBV5-4,TRBD1,many,TRBJ1-6,CASSPGTGLLYSPLHF,TGTGCCAGCAGCCCCGGGACAGGACTACTTTACTCACCCCTCCACTTT
TRBV29-1,-,-,TRBJ2-1,CSGGGGSYNEQFF,TGCAGCGGCGGAGGGGGTAGCTACAATGAGCAGTTCTTC
TRBV6-1,TRBD2,many,TRBJ2-1,CASSWTSGGANEQFF,TGTGCCAGCAGTTGGACTAGCGGGGGGGCAAATGAGCAGTTCTTC
TRBV29-1,-,-,TRBJ2-7,CSARPGTASYEQYF,TGCAGCGCCCGTCCCGGGACTGCTTCCTACGAGCAGTACTTC
TRBV27,TRBD1,many,TRBJ2-7,CASTKRQGIHEQYF,TGTGCCAGCACCAAACGACAGGGGATCCACGAGCAGTACTTC
TRBV4-2,-,many,TRBJ2-2,CASSQQETGELFF,TGTGCCAGCAGCCAACAAGAGACCGGGGAGCTGTTTTTT
TRBV7-2,-,-,TRBJ2-5,CASTRDPGGTQYF,TGTGCCAGCACCCGGGACCCAGGAGGGACCCAGTACTTC
TRBV9,-,-,TRBJ2-6,CASSVGRSGANVLTF,TGTGCCAGCAGCGTAGGCCGCTCTGGGGCCAACGTCCTGACTTTC
TRBV24-1,TRBD1,many,TRBJ2-2,CATSEYGQGLAGELFF,TGTGCCACCAGTGAATACGGACAGGGATTGGCCGGGGAGCTGTTTTTT
TRBV19,-,many,TRBJ2-1,CASSIDTGYNEQFF,TGTGCCAGTAGTATAGATACAGGGTACAATGAGCAGTTCTTC
TRBV7-6,-,many,TRBJ2-5,CASSQGVIKYF,TGTGCCAGCAGCCAAGGGGTTATCAAGTACTTC
TRBV20-1,TRBD2,many,TRBJ2-7,CSASAGLEGYEQYF,TGCAGTGCCTCGGCGGGACTAGAAGGCTACGAGCAGTACTTC
TRBV5-1,-,many,TRBJ2-3,CASSLFTGWRPDTQYF,TGCGCCAGCAGCTTGTTCACAGGGTGGAGACCAGATACGCAGTATTTT
TRBV15,TRBD1,many,TRBJ1-2,CATSEDRGLGTDGYTF,TGTGCCACCAGTGAGGACAGGGGGCTCGGCACTGATGGCTACACCTTC
TRBV19,-,many,TRBJ1-1,CASTTKMNTEAFF,TGTGCCAGTACCACAAAGATGAACACTGAAGCTTTCTTT
TRBV4-1,-,once,TRBJ2-5,CASILVGFQGGTQYF,TGCGCCAGCATCTTGGTCGGTTTCCAAGGTGGGACCCAGTACTTC